These T cell receptor beta chains were read from a single sample in a study of blood T cell repertoires in COVID-19. Produced via immunoSEQ multiplex PCR; TCRdb's table is partial and in-frame only. The data show approximately 440,000 clones, about 91% seen once. Sequencing input: peripheral blood. These receptors all come from a woman aged 50 to 60 with COVID-19, enrolled during active disease. CDR3s include the opening cysteine and the closing phenylalanine or tryptophan. The order of the fields is CDR3 protein, CDR3 DNA, D gene, J gene, clone size, V gene. D genes are given only for firm matches. Only part of the rows carry a size: once, few, many, or a class if the clone is expanded.

CDR3 protein: CASSSRHGSYEQYF; CDR3 DNA: TGTGCCAGCAGCTCCCGCCACGGCTCCTACGAGCAGTACTTC; D gene: .; J gene: TRBJ2-7; clone size: .; V gene: TRBV7-3
CDR3 protein: CASRTNIDTEAFF; CDR3 DNA: TGTGCCAGCAGAACAAATATCGACACTGAAGCTTTCTTT; D gene: .; J gene: TRBJ1-1; clone size: .; V gene: TRBV2
CDR3 protein: CASSIPRGGSYEQYF; CDR3 DNA: TGTGCCAGTAGTATTCCACGGGGGGGCTCCTACGAGCAGTACTTC; D gene: TRBD2; J gene: TRBJ2-7; clone size: .; V gene: TRBV19
CDR3 protein: CASSPRQGWDNEQFF; CDR3 DNA: TGCGCCAGCAGCCCGCGACAGGGTTGGGACAATGAGCAGTTCTTC; D gene: TRBD1; J gene: TRBJ2-1; clone size: .; V gene: TRBV4-1
CDR3 protein: CASSLNRREKLFF; CDR3 DNA: TGTGCCAGCAGTTTAAACAGGCGGGAAAAACTGTTTTTT; D gene: .; J gene: TRBJ1-4; clone size: once; V gene: TRBV12-3/TRBV12-4
CDR3 protein: CASSFTTGPREFEQYF; CDR3 DNA: TGTGCCAGCAGCTTCACTACGGGACCGCGGGAGTTCGAGCAGTACTTC; D gene: TRBD2; J gene: TRBJ2-7; clone size: once; V gene: TRBV7-9
CDR3 protein: CASTAGGGRNEQFF; CDR3 DNA: TGTGCCAGTACTGCAGGGGGTGGGAGGAATGAGCAGTTCTTC; D gene: .; J gene: TRBJ2-1; clone size: once; V gene: TRBV19
CDR3 protein: CASSLALSSYNEQFF; CDR3 DNA: TGTGCCAGCAGTTTAGCCCTGAGCTCCTACAATGAGCAGTTCTTC; D gene: .; J gene: TRBJ2-1; clone size: .; V gene: TRBV28
CDR3 protein: CASSYSNRGNEQFF; CDR3 DNA: TGTGCCAGCAGTTACTCGAATCGGGGAAATGAGCAGTTCTTC; D gene: .; J gene: TRBJ2-1; clone size: .; V gene: TRBV6-5
CDR3 protein: CASSHGLAENTQYF; CDR3 DNA: TGTGCCAGCAGTCACGGACTAGCGGAGAATACGCAGTATTTT; D gene: TRBD2; J gene: TRBJ2-3; clone size: .; V gene: TRBV6-6
CDR3 protein: CASSFQGPYEQYF; CDR3 DNA: TGTGCCAGCAGCTTCCAGGGGCCCTACGAGCAGTACTTC; D gene: .; J gene: TRBJ2-7; clone size: .; V gene: TRBV5-4
CDR3 protein: CSAPQGANTEAFF; CDR3 DNA: TGCAGCGCACCACAGGGGGCTAACACTGAAGCTTTCTTT; D gene: TRBD1; J gene: TRBJ1-1; clone size: once; V gene: TRBV29-1
CDR3 protein: CASSHFLVGHPSYNEQFF; CDR3 DNA: TGTGCCAGCAGCCATTTTCTCGTGGGACACCCATCCTACAATGAGCAGTTCTTC; D gene: .; J gene: TRBJ2-1; clone size: .; V gene: TRBV14
CDR3 protein: CASSLGPVSYGYTF; CDR3 DNA: TGTGCCAGCAGCTTAGGGCCCGTCAGCTATGGCTACACCTTC; D gene: .; J gene: TRBJ1-2; clone size: .; V gene: TRBV7-2
CDR3 protein: CATSRFDAASNEKLFF; CDR3 DNA: TGTGCCACCTCCCGATTTGATGCAGCGAGTAATGAAAAACTGTTTTTT; D gene: .; J gene: TRBJ1-4; clone size: .; V gene: TRBV24-1
CDR3 protein: CASSYRQGVHEQYF; CDR3 DNA: TGTGCCAGCAGTTACCGACAGGGGGTGCACGAGCAGTACTTC; D gene: TRBD1; J gene: TRBJ2-7; clone size: .; V gene: TRBV6-2/TRBV6-3
CDR3 protein: CASSPYEGGNGYTF; CDR3 DNA: TGTGCCAGCAGCCCTTATGAGGGCGGAAATGGCTACACCTTC; D gene: .; J gene: TRBJ1-2; clone size: .; V gene: TRBV28
CDR3 protein: CASSRWGGRGAISTDTQYF; CDR3 DNA: TGTGCCAGCAGCCGCTGGGGAGGGCGGGGGGCAATAAGCACAGATACGCAGTATTTT; D gene: TRBD2; J gene: TRBJ2-3; clone size: .; V gene: TRBV5-6
CDR3 protein: CASSLVEGAEAFF; CDR3 DNA: TGTGCCAGCAGTTTAGTTGAGGGGGCCGAAGCTTTCTTT; D gene: TRBD1; J gene: TRBJ1-1; clone size: once; V gene: TRBV28